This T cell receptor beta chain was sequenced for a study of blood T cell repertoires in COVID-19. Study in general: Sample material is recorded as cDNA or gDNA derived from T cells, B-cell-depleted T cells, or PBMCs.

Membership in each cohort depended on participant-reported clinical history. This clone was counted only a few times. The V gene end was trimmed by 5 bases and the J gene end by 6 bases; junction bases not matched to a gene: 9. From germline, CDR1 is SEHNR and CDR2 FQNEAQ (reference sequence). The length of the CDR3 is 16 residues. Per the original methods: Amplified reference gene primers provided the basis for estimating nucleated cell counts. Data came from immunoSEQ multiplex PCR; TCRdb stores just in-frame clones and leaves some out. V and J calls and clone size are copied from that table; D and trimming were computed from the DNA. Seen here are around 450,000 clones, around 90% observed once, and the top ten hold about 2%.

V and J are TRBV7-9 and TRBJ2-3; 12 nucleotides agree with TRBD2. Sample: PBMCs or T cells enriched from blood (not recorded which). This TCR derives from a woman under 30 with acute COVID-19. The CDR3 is CASSRTSGVPRDTQYF. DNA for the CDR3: TGTGCCAGCAGCCGGACTAGCGGGGTACCACGGGATACGCAGTATTTT. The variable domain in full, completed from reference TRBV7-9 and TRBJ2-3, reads DTGVSQNPRHKITKRGQNVTFRCDPISEHNRLYWYRQTLGQGPEFLTYFQNEAQLEKSRLLSDRFSAERPKGSFSTLEIQRTEQGDSAMYLCASSRTSGVPRDTQYFGPGTRLTVL.